The clone carrying this TCR beta chain appeared a few times. No antigen is known for it. The whole isolated RNA underwent reverse transcription, so sequencing captured expressed TCRB transcripts. Sequencing of naive, central memory and regulatory T cell samples gave an average of around 3.5 million reads. The data were produced by immunoSEQ multiplex PCR, yet TCRdb's version contains in-frame clones alone and is incomplete. The sample holds under 300,000 clones, 16% seen once. Purity (above 98%) was reached by all sorted populations. This record belongs to a study of beta chain features in type 1 diabetes. The study, taken as a whole, reports: At VDJ recombination sites, type 1 diabetes patients had fewer insertions and more deleted nucleotides. For patients and controls alike, PCR might favor shorter templates to the same degree. The study found moderately but significantly shorter TCRB CDR3s in all four CD4+ subsets of Type 1 diabetes patients.

The specimen was naive CD4+ T cells from blood. The TCR comes from a man between 25 and 39 years old with type 1 diabetes.

The CDR3 coding sequence is TGTGCCTGGAGTCTCGGACTAGCAAGGGAGGGAGATACGCAGTATTTT. This sequence encodes CAWSLGLAREGDTQYF. The chain uses TRBV30 and TRBJ2-3; TRBD2 agrees at 8 bases. The CDR3 is 16 amino acids. Germline values: CDR1 GTSNPN, CDR2 SVGIG (reference sequence). V shed 2 bases and J 5 bases; nucleotides not matched to a gene: 12.